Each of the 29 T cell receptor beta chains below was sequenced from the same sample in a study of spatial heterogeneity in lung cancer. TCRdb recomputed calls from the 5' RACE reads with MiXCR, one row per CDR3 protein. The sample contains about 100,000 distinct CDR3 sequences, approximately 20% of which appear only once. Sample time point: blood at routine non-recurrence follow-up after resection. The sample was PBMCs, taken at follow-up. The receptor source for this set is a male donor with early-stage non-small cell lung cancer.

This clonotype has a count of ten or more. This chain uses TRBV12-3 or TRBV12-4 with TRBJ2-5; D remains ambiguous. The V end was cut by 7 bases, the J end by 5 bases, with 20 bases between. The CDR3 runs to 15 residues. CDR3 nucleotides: TGTGCCAGCACATTGGACCTAACCGCCCCTGAGACCCAGTACTTC. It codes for CASTLDLTAPETQYF.

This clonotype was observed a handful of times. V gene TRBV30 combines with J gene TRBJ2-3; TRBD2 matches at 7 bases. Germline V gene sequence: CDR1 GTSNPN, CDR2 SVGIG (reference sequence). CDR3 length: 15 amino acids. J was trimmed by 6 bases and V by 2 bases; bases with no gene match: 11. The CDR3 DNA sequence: TGTGCCTGGAGTACCGGGGCGGGAGAATGGGATACGCAGTATTTT. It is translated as CAWSTGAGEWDTQYF.

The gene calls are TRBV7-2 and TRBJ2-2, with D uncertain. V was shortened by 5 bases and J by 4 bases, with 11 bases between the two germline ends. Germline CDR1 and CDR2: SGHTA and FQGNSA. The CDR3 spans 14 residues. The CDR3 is CASSQYRATGELFF. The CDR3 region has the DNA TGTGCCAGCAGCCAATACCGGGCCACCGGGGAGCTGTTTTTT.

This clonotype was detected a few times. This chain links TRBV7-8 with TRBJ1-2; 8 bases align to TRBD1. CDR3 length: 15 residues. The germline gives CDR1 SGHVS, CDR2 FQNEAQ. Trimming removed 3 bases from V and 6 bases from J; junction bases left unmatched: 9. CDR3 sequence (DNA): TGTGCCAGCAGCTTTTACACAGGGGGTGAGGATGGCTACACCTTC. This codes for CASSFYTGGEDGYTF.

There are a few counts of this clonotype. The CDR3 sequence: CATSDQDRNRETQYF. The CDR3 bases are TGTGCCACCAGTGACCAGGACAGGAATCGGGAGACCCAGTACTTC. V usage is TRBV24-1 and J usage is TRBJ2-5, with 7 bases matching TRBD1. In germline, CDR1 is KGHDR, CDR2 SFDVKD. V was clipped by 4 bases and J by 5 bases; unmatched bases: 9. CDR3 length: 15 residues.

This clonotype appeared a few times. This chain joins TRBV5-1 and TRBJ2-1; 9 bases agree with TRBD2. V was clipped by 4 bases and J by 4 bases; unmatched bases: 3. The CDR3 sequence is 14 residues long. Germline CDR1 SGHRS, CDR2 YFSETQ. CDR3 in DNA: TGCGCCAGCAGCGCTAGCGGGACGTACAATGAGCAGTTCTTC. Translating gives CASSASGTYNEQFF. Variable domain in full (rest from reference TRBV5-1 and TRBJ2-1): KAGVTQTPRYLIKTRGQQVTLSCSPISGHRSVSWYQQTPGQGLQFLFEYFSETQRNKGNFPGRFSGRQFSNSRSEMNVSTLELGDSALYLCASSASGTYNEQFFGPGTRLTVL.

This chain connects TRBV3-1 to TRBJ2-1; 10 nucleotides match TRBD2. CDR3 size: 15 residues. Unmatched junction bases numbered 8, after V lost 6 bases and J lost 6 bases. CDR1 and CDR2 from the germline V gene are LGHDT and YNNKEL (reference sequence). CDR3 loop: CASRLAGDLINEQFF. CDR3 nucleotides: TGTGCCAGCAGGCTAGCGGGGGATTTAATCAATGAGCAGTTCTTC.

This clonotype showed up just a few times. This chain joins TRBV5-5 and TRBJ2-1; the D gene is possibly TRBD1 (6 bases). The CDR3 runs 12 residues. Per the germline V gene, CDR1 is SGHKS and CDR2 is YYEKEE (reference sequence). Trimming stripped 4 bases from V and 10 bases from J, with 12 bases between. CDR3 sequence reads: CASSPDRREQFF. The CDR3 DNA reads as TGTGCCAGCAGCCCGGACAGACGAGAGCAGTTCTTC.

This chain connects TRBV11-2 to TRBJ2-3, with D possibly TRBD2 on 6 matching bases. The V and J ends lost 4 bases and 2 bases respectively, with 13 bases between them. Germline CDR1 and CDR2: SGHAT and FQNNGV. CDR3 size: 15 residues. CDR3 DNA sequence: TGTGCCAGCAGCTCATGGGACTCTACCACAGATACGCAGTATTTT. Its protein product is CASSSWDSTTDTQYF.

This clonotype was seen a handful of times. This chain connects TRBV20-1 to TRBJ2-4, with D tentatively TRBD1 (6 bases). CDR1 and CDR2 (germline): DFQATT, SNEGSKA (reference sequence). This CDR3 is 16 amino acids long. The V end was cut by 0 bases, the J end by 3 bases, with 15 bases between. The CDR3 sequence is CSARDPLTGGKNIQYF. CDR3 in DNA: TGCAGTGCTAGAGACCCGCTGACAGGTGGCAAAAACATTCAGTACTTC.

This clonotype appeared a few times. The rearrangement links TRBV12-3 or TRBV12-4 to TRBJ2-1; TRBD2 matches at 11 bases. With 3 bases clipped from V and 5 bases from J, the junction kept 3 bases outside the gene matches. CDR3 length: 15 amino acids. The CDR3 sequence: CASSFGTSGDNEQFF. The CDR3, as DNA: TGTGCCAGCAGTTTTGGGACTAGCGGTGACAATGAGCAGTTCTTC.

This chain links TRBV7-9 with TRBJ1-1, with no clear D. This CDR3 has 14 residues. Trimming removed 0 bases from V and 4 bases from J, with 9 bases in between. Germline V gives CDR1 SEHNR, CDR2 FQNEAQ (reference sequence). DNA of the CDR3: TGTGCCAGCAGCTTAGCGTCTCGGTCCACTGAAGCTTTCTTT. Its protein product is CASSLASRSTEAFF.

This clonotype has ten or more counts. CDR3 loop: CASSFHTGELFF. For the CDR3, the DNA is TGTGCCAGCAGCTTCCACACCGGGGAGCTGTTTTTT. This rearrangement joins TRBV7-2 to TRBJ2-2; no clear D gene. V was shortened by 3 bases and J by 3 bases, with 2 bases between the two germline ends. The CDR3 extends over 12 amino acids. The V gene's germline CDR1 is SGHTA and CDR2 FQGNSA.

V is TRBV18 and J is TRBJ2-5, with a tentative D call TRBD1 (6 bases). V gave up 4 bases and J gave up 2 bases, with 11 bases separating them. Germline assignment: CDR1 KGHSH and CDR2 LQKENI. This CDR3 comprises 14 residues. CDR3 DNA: TGTGCCAGCTCACTTCAGGGGCCACAAGAGACCCAGTACTTC. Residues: CASSLQGPQETQYF.

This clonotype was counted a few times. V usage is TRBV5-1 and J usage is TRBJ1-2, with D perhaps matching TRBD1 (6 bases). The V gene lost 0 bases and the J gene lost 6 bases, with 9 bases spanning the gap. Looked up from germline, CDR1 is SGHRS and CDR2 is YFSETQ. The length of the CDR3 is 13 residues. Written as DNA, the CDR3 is TGCGCCAGCAGCTTGGGGACAGACAATGGCTACACCTTC. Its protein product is CASSLGTDNGYTF.

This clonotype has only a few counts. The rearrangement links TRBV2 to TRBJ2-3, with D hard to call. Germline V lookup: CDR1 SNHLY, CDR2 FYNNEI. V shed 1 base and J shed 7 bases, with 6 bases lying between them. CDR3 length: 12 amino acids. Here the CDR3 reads CASSEDEYTQYF. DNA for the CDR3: TGTGCCAGCAGTGAAGATGAATATACGCAGTATTTT.

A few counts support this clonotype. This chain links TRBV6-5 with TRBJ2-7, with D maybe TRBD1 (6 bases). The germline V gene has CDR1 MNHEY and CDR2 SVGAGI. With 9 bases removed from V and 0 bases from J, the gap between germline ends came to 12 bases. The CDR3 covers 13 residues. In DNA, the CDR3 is TGTGCCAGAGAAAGGACAGACTCCTACGAGCAGTACGTC. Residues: CARERTDSYEQYV.

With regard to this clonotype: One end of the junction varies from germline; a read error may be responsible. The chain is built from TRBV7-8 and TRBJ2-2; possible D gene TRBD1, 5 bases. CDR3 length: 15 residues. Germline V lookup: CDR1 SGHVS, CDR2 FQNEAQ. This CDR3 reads CVSSLRDSNTGELFF. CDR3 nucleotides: TGTGTCAGCAGCTTACGAGACAGTAACACCGGGGAGCTGTTTTTT.

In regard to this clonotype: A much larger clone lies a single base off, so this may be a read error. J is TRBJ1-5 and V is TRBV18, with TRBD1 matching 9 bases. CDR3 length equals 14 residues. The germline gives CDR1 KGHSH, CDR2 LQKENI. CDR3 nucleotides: TGTGTCAGCTCACAGGGGGCGGACAATCAGCCCCAGCATTTT. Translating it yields CVSSQGADNQPQHF.

The CDR3 protein is CASSQTHTEAFF. The CDR3 bases are TGTGCCAGCAGTCAGACTCACACTGAAGCTTTCTTT. V usage is TRBV6-5 and J usage is TRBJ1-1; D is undetermined. Trimming cost V 5 bases and J 3 bases, with 7 bases left between them. Germline CDR1 is MNHEY and CDR2 is SVGAGI. The CDR3 has 12 residues.

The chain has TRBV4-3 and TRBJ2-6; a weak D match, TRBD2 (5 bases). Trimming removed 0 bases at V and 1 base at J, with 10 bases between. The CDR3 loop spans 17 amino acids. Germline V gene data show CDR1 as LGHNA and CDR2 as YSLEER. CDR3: CASSQDLRESGANVLTF. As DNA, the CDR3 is TGCGCCAGCAGCCAAGATCTGAGGGAATCTGGGGCCAACGTCCTGACTTTC.

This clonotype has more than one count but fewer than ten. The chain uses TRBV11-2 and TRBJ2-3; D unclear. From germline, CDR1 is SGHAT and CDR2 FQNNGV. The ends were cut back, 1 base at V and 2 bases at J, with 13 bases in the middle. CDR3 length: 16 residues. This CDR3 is CASSLGSGRSTDTQYF. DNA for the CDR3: TGTGCCAGCAGCTTAGGCTCCGGACGGTCCACAGATACGCAGTATTTT.

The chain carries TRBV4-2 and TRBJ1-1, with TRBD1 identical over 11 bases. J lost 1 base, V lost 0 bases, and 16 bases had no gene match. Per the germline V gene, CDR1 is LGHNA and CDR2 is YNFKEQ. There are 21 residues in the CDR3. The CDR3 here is CASSQDRTGGGEWSPNTEAFF. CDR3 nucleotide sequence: TGTGCCAGCAGCCAAGATAGGACAGGGGGCGGAGAATGGTCGCCGAACACTGAAGCTTTCTTT.

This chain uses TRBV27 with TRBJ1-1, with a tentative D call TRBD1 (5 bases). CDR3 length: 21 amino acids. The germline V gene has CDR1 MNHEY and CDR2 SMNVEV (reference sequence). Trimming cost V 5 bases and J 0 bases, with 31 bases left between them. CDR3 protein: CASSRSGRVVSTWNVNTEAFF. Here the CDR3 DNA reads TGTGCCAGCAGTCGTTCTGGCAGGGTGGTGTCCACGTGGAATGTGAACACTGAAGCTTTCTTT.

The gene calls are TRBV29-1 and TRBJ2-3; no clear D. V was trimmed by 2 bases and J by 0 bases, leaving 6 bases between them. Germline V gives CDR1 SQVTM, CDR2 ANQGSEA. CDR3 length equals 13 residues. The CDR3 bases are TGCAGCGTTGAATATCTGAGCACAGATACGCAGTATTTT. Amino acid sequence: CSVEYLSTDTQYF.

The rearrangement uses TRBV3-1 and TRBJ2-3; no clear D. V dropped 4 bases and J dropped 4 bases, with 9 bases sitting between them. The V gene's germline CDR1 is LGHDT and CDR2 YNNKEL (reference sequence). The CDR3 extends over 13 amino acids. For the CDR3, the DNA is TGTGCCAGCAGCCCACAGCTTTCAGATACGCAGTATTTT. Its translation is CASSPQLSDTQYF.

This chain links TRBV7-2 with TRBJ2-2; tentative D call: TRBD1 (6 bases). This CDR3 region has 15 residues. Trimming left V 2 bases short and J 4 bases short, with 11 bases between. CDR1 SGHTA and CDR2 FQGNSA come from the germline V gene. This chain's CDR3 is CASSLFQGGTGELFF. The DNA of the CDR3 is TGTGCCAGCAGCTTATTCCAAGGGGGCACCGGGGAGCTGTTTTTT.

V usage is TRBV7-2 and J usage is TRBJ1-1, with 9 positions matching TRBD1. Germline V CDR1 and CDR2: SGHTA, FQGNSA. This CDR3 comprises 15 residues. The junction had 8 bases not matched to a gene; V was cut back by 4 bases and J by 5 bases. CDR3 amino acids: CASSSPQGARTEAFF. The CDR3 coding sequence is TGTGCCAGCAGCTCACCACAGGGGGCGCGGACTGAAGCTTTCTTT.

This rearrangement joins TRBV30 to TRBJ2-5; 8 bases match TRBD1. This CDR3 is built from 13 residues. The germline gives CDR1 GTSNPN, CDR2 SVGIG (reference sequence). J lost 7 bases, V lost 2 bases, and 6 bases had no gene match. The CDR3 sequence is CAWSPGQAVTQYF. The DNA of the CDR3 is TGTGCCTGGAGTCCGGGACAGGCGGTGACCCAGTACTTC.